This T cell receptor beta chain appears in the sequencing data of a study of tumor and adjacent non-tumor tissue in lung cancer. At the level of the study: The patients, 10 to 11 men and roughly 5 women, were roughly 30 to 85 with stage I to III disease. Around 4 million productive TCRbeta reads were obtained per sample on average.

A modified ARM-PCR protocol with three rounds of nested PCR amplified TCRbeta. TCRdb re-called the multiplex PCR reads through MiXCR, storing one row per CDR3 protein. The repertoire consists of 40,000 or so distinct CDR3 sequences, with approximately 61% occurring once and the leading ten covering over 40%. This CDR3 has 16 residues. Germline V lookup: CDR1 LGHNA, CDR2 YNFKEQ. Study outcomes and limitations: Tumor TCR diversity, when higher, was linked to shorter survival.

The template was RNA from unsorted bulk tissue. More than 3 cm separated this lung sample from the edge of the tumor. Donors were chemotherapy-naive, newly diagnosed lung cancer surgical patients in China, August–late 2014. With respect to this clonotype: Its antigen is undetermined. At one boundary the junction diverges from the germline segment, which might be a read error.

Input material: distant non-tumor lung tissue. J is TRBJ2-1 and V is TRBV4-2; 12 bases agree with TRBD2. This receptor was identified in a man aged 45-65 years with non-small cell lung cancer. CDR3 in amino acids: CTSSQDGTSGRNEQFF. The CDR3 DNA reads TGTACCAGCAGCCAAGATGGAACTAGCGGGAGGAATGAGCAGTTCTTC.